This T cell receptor beta chain was sequenced in a study of shared clonotypes between healthy human individuals. As for the study in general: For every donor, three CD4 naive, three CD4 memory, two CD8 naive and one CD8 memory plates were used.

Whole-study findings and limits: Apart from blood, nothing was sampled; tissue repertoires likely differ.

Comment on this clone: As yet, its antigen is unknown.

Recent acute infections and vaccinations were absent in the healthy HIV-negative adult donors. Original processing methods: Junction-only immunoSEQ data arrived without quality scores, meaning filtering differed. The data were produced by immunoSEQ multiplex PCR, yet TCRdb's version contains in-frame clones alone and is incomplete. The V and J calls and the clone size are those of that table, but D and trimming were determined from the DNA. Here the sample spans some 2,100,000 clones, approximately 95% being singletons. The receptor's source is a young man in good health. The source material was naive CD4+ T cells sorted from blood. Subset: CD45RA+ positively selected.

CDR3 DNA: TGTGCCTGGAGTGCCAACAGGGGGTTTAATGAAAAACTGTTTTTT. This codes for CAWSANRGFNEKLFF. The V call is TRBV30, the J call TRBJ1-4; 8 positions match TRBD1. With 1 base clipped from V and 4 bases from J, the junction kept 5 bases outside the gene matches. This CDR3 contains 15 residues. Germline V gene data show CDR1 as GTSNPN and CDR2 as SVGIG (reference sequence).